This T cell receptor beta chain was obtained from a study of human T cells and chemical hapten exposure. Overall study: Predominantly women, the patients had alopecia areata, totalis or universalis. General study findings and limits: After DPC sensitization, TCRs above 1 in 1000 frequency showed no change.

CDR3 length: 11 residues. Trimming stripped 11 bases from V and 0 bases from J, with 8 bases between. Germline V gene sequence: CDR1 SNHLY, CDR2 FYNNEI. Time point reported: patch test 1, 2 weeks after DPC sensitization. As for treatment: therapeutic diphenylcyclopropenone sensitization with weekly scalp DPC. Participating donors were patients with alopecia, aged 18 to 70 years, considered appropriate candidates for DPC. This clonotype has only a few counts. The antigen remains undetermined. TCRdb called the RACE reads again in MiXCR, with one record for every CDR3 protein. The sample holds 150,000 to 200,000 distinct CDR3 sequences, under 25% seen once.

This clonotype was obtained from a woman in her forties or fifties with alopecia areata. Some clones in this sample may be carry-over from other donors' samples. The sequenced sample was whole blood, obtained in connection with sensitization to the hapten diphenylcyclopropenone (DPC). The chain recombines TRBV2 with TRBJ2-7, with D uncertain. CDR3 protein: CASFGSYEQYF. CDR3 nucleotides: TGTGCCTCTTTCGGCTCCTACGAGCAGTACTTC.